This T cell receptor (beta chain) emerged from a study of a mutant IDH1 vaccine in newly diagnosed glioma. Whole-study context: Patients got their first vaccination 4-6 weeks after radiotherapy alone, or with temozolomide cycles. Patients were pretreated with radiotherapy, temozolomide, or both, mostly both.

The time point denotes: week 35, safety follow-up. Vaccination used 300 ug of mutant IDH1 20-mer peptide per dose, with topical imiquimod. The vaccination schedule gave patients eight doses in weeks 1, 3, 5, 7, 11, 15, 19 and 23. CDR1 is MNHEY, CDR2 SVGAGI, per germline. CDR3 length equals 12 residues. V shed 2 bases and J shed 1 base, with 2 bases lying between them. Worth noting for this clone: What it binds is unknown.

Measured with immunoSEQ multiplex PCR; TCRdb has only the in-frame clones, and not every one. The sample lists roughly 32,000 clones; roughly three quarters were seen once. The V and J genes are TRBV6-5 and TRBJ1-2; D not resolved. The source of this sequence is a woman aged 30 to 39 with glioma. Some clones in this sample may be carry-over from other donors' samples. The specimen comprised PBMCs, sampled from a glioma patient whose treatment included an IDH1 peptide vaccine. In DNA, the CDR3 is TGTGCCAGCAGTTACAATAACTATGGCTACACCTTC. Protein: CASSYNNYGYTF.